The 10 T cell receptor beta chains below all came from one sample that was sequenced in a study of shared clonotypes between healthy human individuals. The assay was immunoSEQ multiplex PCR, and TCRdb's table has in-frame clones only and misses some. The table has 1,500,000 or so clones, around 95% seen once; the top ten hold more than 0.9%. The sample consisted of naive CD4+ T cells sorted from blood. Specified subset: CD45RA+ positively selected. The receptors come from a man in his thirties or forties in good health.

The rearrangement links TRBV4-3 to TRBJ1-3, with D unclear. This CDR3 region has 17 residues. V lost 0 bases to trimming and J lost 0 bases, with 12 bases between them. Germline V lookup: CDR1 LGHNA, CDR2 YSLEER. The CDR3: CASSQERPGSSGNTIYF. The DNA of the CDR3 is TGCGCCAGCAGCCAAGAGCGTCCGGGAAGCTCTGGAAACACCATATATTTT.

The rearrangement links TRBV6-5 to TRBJ2-5; unclear D gene. CDR1 and CDR2 (germline): MNHEY, SVGAGI. CDR3 length: 14 residues. V lost 0 bases to trimming and J lost 5 bases, with 10 bases between them. This CDR3 reads CASSYSLVLETQYF. The CDR3 coding sequence is TGTGCCAGCAGTTACTCACTTGTTTTGGAGACCCAGTACTTC.

The chain carries TRBV14 and TRBJ2-1; possibly TRBD1 for D (5 bases). This CDR3 has 13 residues. Germline values: CDR1 SGHDN, CDR2 FVKESK. Between the trimmed V and J ends, which lost 4 bases and 4 bases, there was a span of 8 bases. CDR3 sequence: CASSPGKYNEQFF. The CDR3 region has the DNA TGTGCCAGCAGCCCAGGGAAGTACAATGAGCAGTTCTTC.

The V call is TRBV2, the J call TRBJ1-2; 8 positions agree with TRBD1. Germline V CDR1 and CDR2: SNHLY, FYNNEI. CDR3 length equals 14 residues. Trimming removed 6 bases from V and 1 base from J; junction bases left unmatched: 4. CDR3 loop: CASRPTGVNYGYTF. In DNA, the CDR3 is TGTGCCAGCAGACCGACAGGGGTTAACTATGGCTACACCTTC. Looking up the rest from reference TRBV2 and TRBJ1-2 gives the full variable domain: EPEVTQTPSHQVTQMGQEVILRCVPISNHLYFYWYRQILGQKVEFLVSFYNNEISEKSEIFDDQFSVERPDGSNFTLKIRSTKLEDSAMYFCASRPTGVNYGYTFGSGTRLTVV.

This chain links TRBV5-1 with TRBJ1-5, with TRBD1 identical over 8 bases. The V gene's germline CDR1 is SGHRS and CDR2 YFSETQ. V gave up 4 bases and J gave up 3 bases; unmatched junction bases: 6. The CDR3 spans 15 residues. In nucleotides, the CDR3 is TGCGCCAGCAGCCCAGGGGGCTGGGACAATCAGCCCCAGCATTTT. Amino acid sequence: CASSPGGWDNQPQHF.

Concerning this clone: Other nucleotide sequences in the sample specify the same CDR3. The genes are TRBV27 and TRBJ2-7; D unresolved. This CDR3 spans 13 amino acids. Trimming took 6 bases from V and 3 from J, leaving 12 bases between them. Germline CDR1 reads MNHEY; CDR2 reads SMNVEV (reference sequence). CDR3 loop: CASSSSGVYEQYF. The CDR3 region has the DNA TGTGCCAGCAGCTCCTCGGGCGTCTACGAGCAGTACTTC.

V gene TRBV10-1 combines with J gene TRBJ2-3; 9 nucleotides align to TRBD2. CDR1 is WNHNN, CDR2 SYGVQD, per germline (reference sequence). This CDR3 is 15 amino acids long. The J segment lost 2 bases and the V segment lost 7 bases, leaving 7 bases of the junction unmatched. CDR3 amino acids: CASTILAGYTDTQYF. The CDR3 DNA is TGCGCCAGCACCATACTAGCGGGCTACACAGATACGCAGTATTTT.

The chain employs TRBV28 and TRBJ1-5, with 12 bases identical to TRBD1. V dropped 5 bases and J dropped 5; count of bases not matched to a gene: 7. Germline CDR1 and CDR2: MDHEN and SYDVKM. CDR3 size: 16 residues. CDR3 residues: CASSLRGQGADQPQHF. For the CDR3, the DNA is TGTGCCAGCAGTCTACGGGGACAGGGGGCCGATCAGCCCCAGCATTTT. Full variable domain (missing parts from reference TRBV28 and TRBJ1-5): DVKVTQSSRYLVKRTGEKVFLECVQDMDHENMFWYRQDPGLGLRLIYFSYDVKMKEKGDIPEGYSVSREKKERFSLILESASTNQTSMYLCASSLRGQGADQPQHFGDGTRLSIL.

This chain links TRBV7-6 with TRBJ2-7; D call uncertain. V lost 0 bases to trimming and J lost 1 base, with 16 bases between them. CDR3 length: 17 residues. Germline CDR1 SGHVS, CDR2 FNYEAQ. This CDR3 reads CASSLAGFRSWSYEQYF. Here the CDR3 DNA reads TGTGCCAGCAGCTTAGCGGGCTTCCGCAGTTGGTCCTACGAGCAGTACTTC.

The chain joins TRBV28 to TRBJ1-2; no firm D call. This CDR3 region has 14 residues. V was cut by 3 bases and J by 8 bases, with 16 bases left in between. The germline gives CDR1 MDHEN, CDR2 SYDVKM. For the CDR3, the DNA is TGTGCCAGCAGTTTCCGACTCGGGGTTCGCGGCTACACCTTC. Translation gives CASSFRLGVRGYTF.